This entry features one T cell receptor (beta chain) sequence. Its antigen is currently unknown. Germline is not matched at one junction end, which may reflect a read error. In germline, CDR1 is SGHRS, CDR2 YFSETQ. The CDR3 length is 11 residues. The source of the sample is a study of T cell clones after liver transplantation. Notes on the study in general: Donor-reactive sequences fell more than third party-reactive ones, suggesting partial deletion. The donor-reactive repertoire was only partly measurable in two subjects, lacking donor cells. Conclusions were preliminary, with small, heterogeneous patient groups.

Sequencing was performed with immunoSEQ multiplex PCR; in TCRdb, only in-frame clones are kept and a portion is missing. Of 65,000 to 85,000 clones detected, around 80% appear once; the ten largest clones hold around 2%. The sequence was obtained from a human patient who received a liver transplant. Some T cells may trace back to the graft donor. This chain uses TRBV5-1 with TRBJ2-7; no firm D call. The material sequenced was CD4+ T cells from blood, taken roughly 48 months after liver transplant. CDR3 loop: CASSFLSEQYF. The CDR3 DNA sequence: TGTGCCAGCAGCTTTCTTTCCGAGCAGTACTTC.